This TCR beta chain was sequenced in a study of graft-versus-host responses after intestinal transplantation. Clones were read by immunoSEQ multiplex PCR, and TCRdb kept only the in-frame ones, dropping some. Here the sample spans roughly 80,000 clones, roughly 90% being singletons. The ends lost 0 bases at V and 4 bases at J; junction bases unmatched: 6. CDR1 LGHNT and CDR2 FRNRAP come from the germline V gene. The CDR3 has 16 residues. A single count supports this clone. Here the sequenced sample was PBMCs, taken 98 days after intestinal transplantation. The sequence derives from a human patient who received an intestinal transplant, so some T cells may come from the graft donor. The chain employs TRBV12-5 and TRBJ1-1, with 9 bases fitting TRBD1. This chain's CDR3 is CASGLVLGQGTTEAFF. The DNA for the CDR3 is TGTGCTAGTGGTTTGGTACTTGGACAGGGGACCACTGAAGCTTTCTTT.